Described below is a single T cell receptor beta chain sequence and its context. The data originate from a study of shared clonotypes between healthy human individuals. Libraries were prepared by immunoSEQ multiplex PCR; TCRdb keeps only in-frame clonotypes and omits some of them. The top ten hold around 1.8% of the sample, which has about 2.2 million clones, around 95% seen once. V shed 4 bases and J shed 8 bases, with 8 bases lying between them. Germline V gene data show CDR1 as MNHNY and CDR2 as SVGAGI (reference sequence). This CDR3 is built from 11 residues. The naive CD8 subset, CD45RO-negative cells positively selected for CCR7, excluded terminally differentiated effector memory CD45RA+ cells. Every donor was a Caucasian adult from Nashville, Tennessee.

This TCR was sampled from a man between 18 and 29 years old in good health. Some clones in this sample may be carry-over from other donors' samples. The chain joins TRBV6-6 to TRBJ1-1; weak D call: TRBD1 (6 bases). What was sequenced was naive CD8+ T cells from PBMCs. The CDR3: CASSLRGEAFF. DNA of the CDR3: TGTGCCAGCAGTTTAAGGGGGGAAGCTTTCTTT.